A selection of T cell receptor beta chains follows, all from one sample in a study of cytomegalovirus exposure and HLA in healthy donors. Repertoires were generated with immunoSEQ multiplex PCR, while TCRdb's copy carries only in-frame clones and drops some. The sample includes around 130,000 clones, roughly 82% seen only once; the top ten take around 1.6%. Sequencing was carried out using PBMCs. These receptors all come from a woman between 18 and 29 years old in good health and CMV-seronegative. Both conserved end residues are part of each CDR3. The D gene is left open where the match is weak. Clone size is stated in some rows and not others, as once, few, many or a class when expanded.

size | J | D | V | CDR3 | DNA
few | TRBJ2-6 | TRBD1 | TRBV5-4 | CASSFGQGNTGANVLTF | TGTGCCAGCAGCTTCGGACAGGGAAACACTGGGGCCAACGTCCTGACTTTC
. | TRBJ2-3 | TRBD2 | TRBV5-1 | CASSRGVADTQYF | TGCGCCAGCAGCCGGGGGGTAGCGGATACGCAGTATTTT
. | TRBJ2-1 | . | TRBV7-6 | CASSLGASGSEQFF | TGTGCCAGCAGCTTAGGAGCTAGTGGAAGTGAGCAGTTCTTC
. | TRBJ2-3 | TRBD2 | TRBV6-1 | CASSEFRLAGADTQYF | TGTGCCAGCAGTGAATTTCGCCTAGCGGGGGCAGATACGCAGTATTTT
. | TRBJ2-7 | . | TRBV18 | CASSPPTRQPLF | TGTGCCAGCTCACCACCGACAAGACAGCCCCTGTTC
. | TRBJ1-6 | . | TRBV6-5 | CASSKRQHNSPLHF | TGTGCCAGCAGTAAAAGACAACATAATTCACCCCTCCACTTT
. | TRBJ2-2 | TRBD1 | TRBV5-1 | CASGQGGDGELFF | TGCGCCAGCGGACAGGGTGGGGACGGGGAGCTGTTTTTT
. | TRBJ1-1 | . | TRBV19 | CASSMTHPTEAFF | TGTGCCAGTAGTATGACTCATCCCACTGAAGCTTTCTTT
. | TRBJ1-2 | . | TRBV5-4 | CASTYLYRAYGYTF | TGTGCCAGCACCTACCTCTACAGAGCCTATGGCTACACCTTC
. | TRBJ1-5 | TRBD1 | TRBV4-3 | CASSPDRASNQPQHF | TGCGCCAGCAGCCCAGACAGGGCAAGCAATCAGCCCCAGCATTTT
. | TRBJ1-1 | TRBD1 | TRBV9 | CASSGGTAFAPFF | TGTGCCAGCAGCGGCGGGACAGCCTTTGCACCCTTCTTT
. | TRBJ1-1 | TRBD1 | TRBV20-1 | CSARQGALAFF | TGCAGTGCTAGGCAGGGGGCCTTAGCTTTCTTT
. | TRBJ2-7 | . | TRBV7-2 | CASSLGGPYEQYF | TGTGCCAGCAGCTTGGGGGGGCCCTACGAGCAGTACTTC
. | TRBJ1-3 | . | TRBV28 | CASSSSGSGNTIYF | TGTGCCAGCAGTTCCTCAGGGTCTGGAAACACCATATATTTT
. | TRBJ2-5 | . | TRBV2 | CASSFTGSIGETQYF | TGTGCCAGCAGTTTTACAGGGTCGATAGGAGAGACCCAGTACTTC
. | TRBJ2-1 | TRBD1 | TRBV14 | CASSLGTGPSYNEQFF | TGTGCCAGCAGCCTAGGGACAGGCCCTTCCTACAATGAGCAGTTCTTC
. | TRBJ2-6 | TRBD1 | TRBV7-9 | CASSQGQGAVGANVLTF | TGTGCCAGCAGCCAGGGACAGGGGGCTGTCGGGGCCAACGTCCTGACTTTC